The clone carrying this T cell receptor (beta chain) was seen only a few times. The sample comes from a study of shared clonotypes between healthy human individuals. Germline V gene sequence: CDR1 MNHNY, CDR2 SVGAGI (reference sequence). The CDR3 runs to 14 residues. The J segment lost 2 bases and the V segment lost 6 bases, leaving 1 base of the junction unmatched. TCRdb keeps only in-frame clones here, not all; method: immunoSEQ multiplex PCR. The sample lists 550,000 to 700,000 clones, around 73% occurring once. The chain couples TRBV6-6 to TRBJ1-3; 10 bases match TRBD1. The specimen was memory CD4+ T cells sorted from blood. The sample's subset: CD45RA-negative fraction. This TCR derives from a woman in her 30s in good health. The chain's CDR3 is CASRGTGAGNTIYF. DNA for the CDR3: TGTGCCAGCAGGGGGACAGGGGCTGGAAACACCATATATTTT.